This TCR beta chain comes out of a study of human CD8 memory T cell subsets. Concerning this clonotype: Its cognate antigen is unknown.

Overall study findings and caveats: Stem-like memory and precursor exhausted T cells, unlike effector memory cells, were similarly highly diverse. Chao1 estimates pointed to stem-like memory T cells having more diversity than precursor exhausted T cells did.

It was CCR7+ PD-1+ TIGIT+ early memory CD8+ T cells with exhausted-like traits that constituted TPEX cells. RNA was obtained from duplicate vials of more than 130,000 sorted CD8+ T cells per subset. Per the germline V gene, CDR1 is KGHDR and CDR2 is SFDVKD. The CDR3 is 12 amino acids. Libraries targeted TCR beta using 5' RACE with UMIs. TCRdb reanalyzed the 5' RACE reads and collapses them to one entry per CDR3 protein, without DNA. This table lists around 6,800 distinct CDR3 sequences. This chain uses TRBV24-1 with TRBJ2-7. This TCR was recovered from a human donor in good health. The sequenced sample consisted of CD8+ T cells from PBMCs. The chain's CDR3 is CATSDFRTEQYF.